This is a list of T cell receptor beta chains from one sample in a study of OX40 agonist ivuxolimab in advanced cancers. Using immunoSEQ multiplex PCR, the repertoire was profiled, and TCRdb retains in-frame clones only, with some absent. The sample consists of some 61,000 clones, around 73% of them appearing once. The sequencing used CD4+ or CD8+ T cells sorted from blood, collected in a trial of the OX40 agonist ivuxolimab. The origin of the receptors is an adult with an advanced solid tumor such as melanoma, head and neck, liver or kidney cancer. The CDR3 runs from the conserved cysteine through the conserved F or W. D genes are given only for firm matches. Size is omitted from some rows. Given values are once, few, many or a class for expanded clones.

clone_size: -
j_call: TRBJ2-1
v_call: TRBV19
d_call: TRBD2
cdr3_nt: TGTGCCAGTAGTAGGCCCCTAGCGGGATGGCATAATGAGCAGTTCTTC
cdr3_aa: CASSRPLAGWHNEQFF

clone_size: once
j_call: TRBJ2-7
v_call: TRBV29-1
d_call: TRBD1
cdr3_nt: TGCAGCGCTCGCCAGGGGGATGTCTACGAGCAGTACTTC
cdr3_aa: CSARQGDVYEQYF

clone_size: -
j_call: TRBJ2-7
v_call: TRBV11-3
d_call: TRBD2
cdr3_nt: TGTGCCAGCAGCTTAGGGGGGACTATCGAGCAGTACTTC
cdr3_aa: CASSLGGTIEQYF

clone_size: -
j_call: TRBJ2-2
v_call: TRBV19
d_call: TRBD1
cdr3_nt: TGTGCCAGTAGAAACAGGGGATCATCCGGGGAGCTGTTTTTT
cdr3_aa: CASRNRGSSGELFF

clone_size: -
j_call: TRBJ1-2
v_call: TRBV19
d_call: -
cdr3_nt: TGTGCCAGTAGTATAAGTCCGGGTGGAGCTGGCTACACCTTC
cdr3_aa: CASSISPGGAGYTF

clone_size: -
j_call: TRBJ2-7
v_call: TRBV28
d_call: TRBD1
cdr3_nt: TGTGCCAGCAGCCCCCCGGACAGGGTACGCGAGCAGTACTTC
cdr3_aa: CASSPPDRVREQYF

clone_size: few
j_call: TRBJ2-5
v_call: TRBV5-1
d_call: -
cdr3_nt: TGCGCCAGCAGCTTGCAGTACCAAGAGACCCAGTACTTC
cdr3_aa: CASSLQYQETQYF

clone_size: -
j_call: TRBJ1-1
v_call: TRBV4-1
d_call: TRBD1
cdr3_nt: TGCGCCAGCAGCCAAGCTTATGAGACCAGCAGGGGGACTGAAGCTTTCTTT
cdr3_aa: CASSQAYETSRGTEAFF

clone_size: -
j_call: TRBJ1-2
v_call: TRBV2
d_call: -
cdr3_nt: TGTGCCAGCAGGCCGGACCGAGTGAACTATGGCTACACCTTC
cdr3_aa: CASRPDRVNYGYTF

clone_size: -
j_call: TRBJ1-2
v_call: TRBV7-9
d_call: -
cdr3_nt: TGTGCCAGCAGCTTAGAACTGGGAAGCGGCTATGGCTACACCTTC
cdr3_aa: CASSLELGSGYGYTF

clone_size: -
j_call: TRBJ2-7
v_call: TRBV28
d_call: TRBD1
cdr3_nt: TGTGCCAGCAGTAACGCCGGGACAGGGGTTAACGAGCAGTACTTC
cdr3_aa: CASSNAGTGVNEQYF

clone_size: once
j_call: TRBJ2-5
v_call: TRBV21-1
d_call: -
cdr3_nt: TGTGCCAGCAGCCCTAGGACAGAACAAGAGACCCAGTACTTC
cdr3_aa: CASSPRTEQETQYF

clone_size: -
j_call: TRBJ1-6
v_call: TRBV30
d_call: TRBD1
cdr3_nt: TGTGCCTGGACAGGGGGCGATTCTTATTCACCCCTCCACTTT
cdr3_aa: CAWTGGDSYSPLHF

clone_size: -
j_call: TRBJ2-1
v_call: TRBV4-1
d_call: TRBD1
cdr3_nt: TGCGCCAGCAGCCAAGATCGAACCTGGACAGGGGTTACAAATGAGCAGTTCTTC
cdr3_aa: CASSQDRTWTGVTNEQFF

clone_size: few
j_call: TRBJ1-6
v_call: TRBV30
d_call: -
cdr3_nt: TGTGCCTGGAGTGTACGAGAAAGAGCACCCCTCCACTTT
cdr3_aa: CAWSVRERAPLHF

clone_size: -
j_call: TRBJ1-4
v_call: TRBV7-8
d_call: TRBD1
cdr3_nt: TGTGCCAGCAGCTCCGGACAGGGGGCTAATGAAAAACTGTTTTTT
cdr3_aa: CASSSGQGANEKLFF

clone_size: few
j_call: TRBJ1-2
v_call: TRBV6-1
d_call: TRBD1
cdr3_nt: TGTGCCAGCAGTGGGGACAGATATGGCTACACCTTC
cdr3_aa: CASSGDRYGYTF

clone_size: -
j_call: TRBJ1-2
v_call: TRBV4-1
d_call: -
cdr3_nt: TGCGCCAGCAGCCAAGACGGTCGCAGGGAGAGGGGTGGCTACACCTTC
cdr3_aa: CASSQDGRRERGGYTF

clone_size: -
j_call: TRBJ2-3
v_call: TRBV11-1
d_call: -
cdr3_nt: TGTGCCAGCAGCTGGGGACCAACTACAGATACGCAGTATTTT
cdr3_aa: CASSWGPTTDTQYF

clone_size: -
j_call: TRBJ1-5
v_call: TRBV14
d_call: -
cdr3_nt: TGTGCCAGCAGCCAAGATCAGGCCCAGCCCCAGCATTTT
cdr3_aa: CASSQDQAQPQHF

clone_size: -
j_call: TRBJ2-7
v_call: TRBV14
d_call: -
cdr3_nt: TGTGCCAGCAGCCAAGGGCACGAGCAGTACTTC
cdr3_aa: CASSQGHEQYF

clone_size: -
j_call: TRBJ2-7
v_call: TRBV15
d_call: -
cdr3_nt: TGTGCCACCAGCAGAGACAGGGCTCCGTACGAGCAGTACTTC
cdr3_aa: CATSRDRAPYEQYF

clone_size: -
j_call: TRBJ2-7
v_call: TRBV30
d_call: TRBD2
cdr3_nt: TGTGCCTGGAGCCTCCTCGGGAGGGGAGTTGGCGAGCAGTACTTC
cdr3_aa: CAWSLLGRGVGEQYF

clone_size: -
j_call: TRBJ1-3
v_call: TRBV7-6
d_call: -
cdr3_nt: TGTGCCAGCAGCCGGAGTGGGGGTAACTCTGGAAACACCATATATTTT
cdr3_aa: CASSRSGGNSGNTIYF

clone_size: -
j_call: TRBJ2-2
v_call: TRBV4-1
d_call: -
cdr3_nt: TGCGCCAGCTACTCAGGGTTGGATGGCGGGGAGCTGTTTTTT
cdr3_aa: CASYSGLDGGELFF

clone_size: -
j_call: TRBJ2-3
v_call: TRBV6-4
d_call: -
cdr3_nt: TGTGCCAGCAGGCGGGCCGGGACCGACACAGATACGCAGTATTTT
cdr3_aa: CASRRAGTDTDTQYF

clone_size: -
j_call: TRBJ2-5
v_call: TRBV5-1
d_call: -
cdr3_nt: TGCGCCAGCAGCCCCGGAAAGACACAGGGTCCCCAGGGGAAAGAGACCCAGTACTTC
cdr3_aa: CASSPGKTQGPQGKETQYF

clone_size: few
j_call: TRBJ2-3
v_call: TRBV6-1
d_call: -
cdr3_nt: TGTGCCAGCGGAATCACAGATACGCAGTATTTT
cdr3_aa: CASGITDTQYF

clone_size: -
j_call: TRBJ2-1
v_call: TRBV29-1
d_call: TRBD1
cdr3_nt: TGCAGCGTTACCGGGACAGGGGGATGGAATGAGCAGTTCTTC
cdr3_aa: CSVTGTGGWNEQFF

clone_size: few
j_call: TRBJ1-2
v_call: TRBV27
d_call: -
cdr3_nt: TGTGCCAGCAGCGAAGGGTACGGCTACACCTTC
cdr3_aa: CASSEGYGYTF

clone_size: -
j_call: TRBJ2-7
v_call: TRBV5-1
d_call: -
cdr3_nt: TGCGCCAGCAGCTTGAGTGCATCCTACGAGCAGTACTTC
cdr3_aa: CASSLSASYEQYF

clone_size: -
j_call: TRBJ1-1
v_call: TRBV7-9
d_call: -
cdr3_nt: TGTGCCAGCAGCTTAGCAACGGCTTACACTGAAGCTTTCTTT
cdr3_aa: CASSLATAYTEAFF

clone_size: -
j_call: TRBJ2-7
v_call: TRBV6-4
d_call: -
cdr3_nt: TGTGCCAGCAGTACTCTCCTGGGCTACCTCTACGAGCAGTACTTC
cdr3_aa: CASSTLLGYLYEQYF

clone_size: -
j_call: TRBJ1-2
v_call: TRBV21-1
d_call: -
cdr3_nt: TGTGCCAGCAGCAAAACCTGGTGGGGGAATGGCTACACCTTC
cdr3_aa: CASSKTWWGNGYTF

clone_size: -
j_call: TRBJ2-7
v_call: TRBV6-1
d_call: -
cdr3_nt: TGTGCCAGCAGTGCTTATAGCGGACTCTCCTACGAGCAGTACTTC
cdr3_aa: CASSAYSGLSYEQYF

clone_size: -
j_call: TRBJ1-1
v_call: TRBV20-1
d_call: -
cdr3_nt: TGCAGTGCGCTTGGGAACACTGAAGCTTTCTTT
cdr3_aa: CSALGNTEAFF

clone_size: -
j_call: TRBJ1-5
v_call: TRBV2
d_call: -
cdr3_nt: TGTGCCAGCAGTGAATCCGTGGTAAATCAGCCCCAGCATTTT
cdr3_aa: CASSESVVNQPQHF

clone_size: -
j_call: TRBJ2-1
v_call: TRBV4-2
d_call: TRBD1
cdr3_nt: TGTGCCAGCAGCCCGGGACAGTCCCTCTACAATGAGCAGTTCTTC
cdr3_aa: CASSPGQSLYNEQFF

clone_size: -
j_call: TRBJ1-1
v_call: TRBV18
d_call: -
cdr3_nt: TGTGCCAGCTCACCGGGGGTACAGAACACTGAAGCTTTCTTT
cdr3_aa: CASSPGVQNTEAFF

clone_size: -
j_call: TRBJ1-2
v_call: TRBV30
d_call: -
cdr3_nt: TGTGCCTGGTCGGGGACCCCAGGGAAGGGCTACACCTTC
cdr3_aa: CAWSGTPGKGYTF

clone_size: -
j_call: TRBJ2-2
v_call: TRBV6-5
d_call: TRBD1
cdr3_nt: TGTGCCAGCAGTTACTCGACAGGGGGGGTGACCGGGGAGCTGTTTTTT
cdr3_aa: CASSYSTGGVTGELFF

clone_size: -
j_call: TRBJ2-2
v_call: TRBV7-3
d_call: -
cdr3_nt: TGTGCCAGCAGCTTAAATACGGGGACCGGGGAGCTGTTTTTT
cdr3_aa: CASSLNTGTGELFF